These 27 T cell receptor beta chains were sequenced from one sample in a study of neurological immune-mediated disorders. MiXCR, applied by TCRdb to the 5' RACE reads, yields one record per CDR3 protein. The table includes tens of thousands of distinct CDR3 sequences, about 9.3% detected once. The sequencing sample was made of PBMCs. Receptors originate from a man in his forties in good health.

Ten or more counts support this clonotype. The J gene is TRBJ1-3, the V gene TRBV14, with D perhaps TRBD1 (6 bases). The V and J ends lost 5 bases and 1 base respectively, with 15 bases between them. Germline V lookup: CDR1 SGHDN, CDR2 FVKESK. The CDR3 loop spans 16 amino acids. Here the CDR3 reads CASSYRTGYSGNTIYF. CDR3 in DNA: TGTGCCAGCAGCTACCGCACAGGGTATTCTGGAAACACCATATATTTT. Full variable domain (outside the CDR3, taken from reference TRBV14 and TRBJ1-3): EAGVTQFPSHSVIEKGQTVTLRCDPISGHDNLYWYRRVMGKEIKFLLHFVKESKQDESGMPNNRFLAERTGGTYSTLKVQPAELEDSGVYFCASSYRTGYSGNTIYFGEGSWLTVV.

This clonotype has a count of ten or more. The chain recombines TRBV5-1 with TRBJ2-5; D gene unclear. Germline lookup yields CDR1 SGHRS and CDR2 YFSETQ. The CDR3 runs 14 residues. V dropped 1 base and J dropped 6 bases, with 13 bases sitting between them. The CDR3 DNA is TGCGCCAGCAGCTTGAGGTCGATGCAAAAGACCCAGTACTTC. Amino acid sequence: CASSLRSMQKTQYF.

In its sample, this clonotype was seen many times. The chain couples TRBV7-2 to TRBJ2-5; D gene unclear. CDR3 length: 12 amino acids. V was clipped by 3 bases and J by 5 bases, with 7 bases between them. Per the germline V gene, CDR1 is SGHTA and CDR2 is FQGNSA. The CDR3 here is CASSFNRETQYF. CDR3 coding DNA: TGTGCCAGCAGCTTCAACCGGGAGACCCAGTACTTC. Together with reference TRBV7-2 and TRBJ2-5, the CDR3 gives the full variable domain: GAGVSQSPSNKVTEKGKDVELRCDPISGHTALYWYRQSLGQGLEFLIYFQGNSAPDKSGLPSDRFSAERTGGSVSTLTIQRTQQEDSAVYLCASSFNRETQYFGPGTRLLVL.

This clonotype occurred many times. This chain connects TRBV5-5 to TRBJ2-1; no clear D gene. Germline-derived CDR1 and CDR2 are SGHKS and YYEKEE (reference sequence). CDR3 size: 12 residues. Trimming took 1 base from V and 14 from J, leaving 13 bases between them. The CDR3 here is CASSLLSGWEFF. In DNA form, the CDR3 reads TGTGCCAGCAGCTTGTTAAGTGGTTGGGAGTTCTTC.

The genes are TRBV6-1 and TRBJ1-5; D remains unclear. The CDR3 sequence is 14 residues long. Germline V CDR1 and CDR2: MNHNS, SASEGT. Trimming removed 7 bases at V and 6 bases at J, with 16 bases between. CDR3 amino acids: CASTEDLFSQPQHF. CDR3 bases: TGTGCCAGCACCGAGGACTTATTCAGTCAGCCCCAGCATTTT.

This clonotype was counted many times. The CDR3 loop is CSVAPKSGGYNEQYF. The DNA for the CDR3 is TGCAGCGTTGCACCCAAATCAGGAGGGTACAACGAGCAGTACTTC. The rearrangement joins TRBV29-1 to TRBJ2-7; possibly TRBD2 for D (6 bases). Trimming removed 4 bases at V and 5 bases at J, with 21 bases between. The CDR3 has 15 residues. Looked up from germline, CDR1 is SQVTM and CDR2 is ANQGSEA.

At least ten counts were recorded for this clonotype. V is TRBV18 and J is TRBJ1-1; D gene uncertain. V lost 4 bases, J lost 2 bases, and 11 bases lay in between. Germline V gene data show CDR1 as KGHSH and CDR2 as LQKENI. CDR3 size: 14 residues. The CDR3 loop is CASSLAAFNTEAFF. DNA of the CDR3: TGTGCCAGCTCACTGGCAGCTTTTAACACTGAAGCTTTCTTT.

By proportion, this clonotype is medium-sized (0.01 to 0.1%). The gene calls are TRBV14 and TRBJ2-7; TRBD1 aligns across 11 bases. V lost 5 bases and J lost 2; bases outside the gene matches: 5. This CDR3 contains 15 residues. The germline gives CDR1 SGHDN, CDR2 FVKESK. This CDR3 is CASSVGTGGTYEQYF. CDR3 DNA sequence: TGTGCCAGCAGCGTGGGGACAGGGGGAACCTACGAGCAGTACTTC.

Many counts were recorded for this clonotype. The chain has TRBV5-1 and TRBJ2-3, with 9 bases matching TRBD1. V lost 1 base and J lost 6; bases outside the gene matches: 9. Germline CDR1 is SGHRS and CDR2 is YFSETQ. This CDR3 has 16 amino acids. This CDR3 is CASSLTPGQGEDTQYF. CDR3 DNA: TGCGCCAGCAGCTTGACGCCGGGACAGGGTGAGGATACGCAGTATTTT.

This clonotype was observed at least ten times. The chain employs TRBV5-1 and TRBJ2-7; D may match TRBD1 or TRBD2 (5 bases each). Per the germline V gene, CDR1 is SGHRS and CDR2 is YFSETQ. Trimming took 4 bases from V and 4 from J, leaving 15 bases between them. There are 14 residues in the CDR3. CDR3 sequence reads: CASSMGTEQYEQYF. The CDR3 nucleotides are TGCGCCAGCAGCATGGGGACGGAACAGTACGAGCAGTACTTC.

The chain employs TRBV6-1 and TRBJ1-4, with a weak D call TRBD1 (5 bases). Trimming stripped 0 bases from V and 3 bases from J, with 11 bases between. The CDR3 is made up of 16 amino acids. Looked up from germline, CDR1 is MNHNS and CDR2 is SASEGT. The CDR3 region is CASSEAGQLANEKLFF. In nucleotides, the CDR3 is TGTGCCAGCAGTGAAGCGGGGCAACTCGCTAATGAAAAACTGTTTTTT.

This clonotype appeared many times. The chain couples TRBV6-5 to TRBJ1-3, with D possibly TRBD1 on 5 matching bases. Germline V lookup: CDR1 MNHEY, CDR2 SVGAGI. This CDR3 has 18 residues. V gave up 7 bases and J gave up 0 bases, with 22 bases separating them. The CDR3 nucleotides are TGTGCCAGCAAAACCTACGCGACAGCAATAGGCTCTGGAAACACCATATATTTT. Amino acid sequence: CASKTYATAIGSGNTIYF.

This clonotype appeared many times. The V gene is TRBV3-1, the J gene TRBJ2-6, with TRBD2 matching 7 bases. The CDR3 consists of 17 residues. Germline assignment: CDR1 LGHDT and CDR2 YNNKEL (reference sequence). V dropped 4 bases and J dropped 0; count of bases not matched to a gene: 6. The chain's CDR3 is CASSLGTTTSGANVLTF. As DNA, the CDR3 is TGTGCCAGCAGCCTCGGGACTACTACCTCTGGGGCCAACGTCCTGACTTTC.

This clonotype was detected many times. The chain joins TRBV5-6 to TRBJ1-1, with D hard to call. The CDR3 totals 15 residues. Germline-derived CDR1 and CDR2 are SGHDT and YYEEEE. The V and J ends lost 4 bases and 1 base respectively, with 14 bases between them. The DNA of the CDR3 is TGTGCCAGCAGCCCTCAGACATTCCCGAACACTGAAGCTTTCTTT. Its translation is CASSPQTFPNTEAFF.

The table lists this clonotype with many counts. The chain is built from TRBV12-3 or TRBV12-4 and TRBJ1-1; D possibly corresponds to TRBD1 (5 bases). The CDR3 totals 14 residues. V dropped 0 bases and J dropped 2 bases, with 7 bases sitting between them. The CDR3 bases are TGTGCCAGCAGTTTAGCGGGGGGAAACACTGAAGCTTTCTTT. Its protein product is CASSLAGGNTEAFF.

J is TRBJ2-4 and V is TRBV6-1; TRBD2 matches at 8 bases. J lost 7 bases, V lost 7 bases, and 12 bases had no gene match. CDR1 MNHNS and CDR2 SASEGT come from the germline V gene. The CDR3 spans 15 residues. CDR3 sequence reads: CASMSPGGPRNIQYF. CDR3 nucleotides: TGTGCCAGCATGAGTCCGGGGGGGCCTCGGAACATTCAGTACTTC.

This clonotype was observed at least ten times. CDR3 sequence: CASSLGPRSSGNTIYF. CDR3 coding DNA: TGTGCCAGCAGTTTAGGTCCCAGGAGCTCTGGAAACACCATATATTTT. The V call is TRBV28, the J call TRBJ1-3; D uncertain. This CDR3 region has 16 residues. Trimming left V 2 bases short and J 0 bases short, with 11 bases between. From germline, CDR1 is MDHEN and CDR2 SYDVKM.

This clonotype has only a few counts. The V call is TRBV5-1, the J call TRBJ2-3, with TRBD2 identical over 10 bases. The CDR3 has 16 amino acids. Germline-derived CDR1 and CDR2 are SGHRS and YFSETQ. V shed 4 bases, J shed 2 bases, and the junction held 7 bases outside the gene matches. CDR3 sequence reads: CASSIGLAENTDTQYF. DNA for the CDR3: TGCGCCAGCAGCATTGGACTAGCGGAGAACACAGATACGCAGTATTTT. Variable domain in full (rest from reference TRBV5-1 and TRBJ2-3): KAGVTQTPRYLIKTRGQQVTLSCSPISGHRSVSWYQQTPGQGLQFLFEYFSETQRNKGNFPGRFSGRQFSNSRSEMNVSTLELGDSALYLCASSIGLAENTDTQYFGPGTRLTVL.

The chain carries TRBV7-2 and TRBJ1-5; no clear D gene. Germline V gene lookup returns CDR1 SGHTA and CDR2 FQGNSA. With 2 bases removed from V and 4 bases from J, the gap between germline ends came to 6 bases. The CDR3 is 13 residues long. In DNA form, the CDR3 reads TGTGCCAGCAGCTTATCGGGAAATCAGCCCCAGCATTTT. Translating it yields CASSLSGNQPQHF.

This clonotype was detected ten times or more. The J gene is TRBJ2-5, the V gene TRBV20-1; 7 bases map to TRBD1. V dropped 0 bases and J dropped 9; count of bases not matched to a gene: 10. The CDR3 runs 14 residues. Germline CDR1 and CDR2: DFQATT and SNEGSKA (reference sequence). The CDR3 loop reads CSARDGAGGLAQYF. Here the CDR3 DNA reads TGCAGTGCTAGAGATGGGGCAGGGGGTCTGGCCCAGTACTTC.

This clonotype was counted at least ten times. This chain connects TRBV25-1 to TRBJ2-2; D not resolved. The ends were cut back, 3 bases at V and 4 bases at J, with 12 bases in the middle. Germline V gives CDR1 MGHDK, CDR2 SYGVNS. CDR3 length: 15 amino acids. The CDR3 reads CASSEWNPPTGELFF. CDR3 in DNA: TGTGCCAGCAGTGAGTGGAACCCCCCCACCGGGGAGCTGTTTTTT.

On this clonotype itself: It may be a read error: a sequence one base away is much more abundant. The CDR3, as DNA: TGCAGTGATAGAGATATGGGACAGAACTACGAGCAGTACTTC. Translated: CSDRDMGQNYEQYF. V and J are TRBV20-1 and TRBJ2-7; 7 bases are a match to TRBD1. Germline CDR1 and CDR2: DFQATT and SNEGSKA (reference sequence). The CDR3 contains 14 residues.

The table lists this clonotype with many counts. This chain uses TRBV20-1 with TRBJ2-1; D possibly corresponds to TRBD2 (6 bases). Germline V gives CDR1 DFQATT, CDR2 SNEGSKA (reference sequence). The CDR3 is made up of 15 amino acids. Trimming removed 1 base at V and 6 bases at J, with 16 bases between. This CDR3 is CSARAWGGDINEQFF. The CDR3 region has the DNA TGCAGTGCTAGAGCCTGGGGCGGGGATATCAATGAGCAGTTCTTC.

Ten or more counts support this clonotype. This chain uses TRBV12-3 or TRBV12-4 with TRBJ1-1; maybe TRBD1 (5 bases). The CDR3 consists of 13 residues. V was trimmed by 5 bases and J by 4 bases, leaving 11 bases between them. The CDR3 coding sequence is TGTGCCAGCAGTGTCGACAGCTTCACTGAAGCTTTCTTT. Translation gives CASSVDSFTEAFF.

The chain recombines TRBV20-1 with TRBJ2-7, with a tentative D call TRBD1 (5 bases). The V gene's germline CDR1 is DFQATT and CDR2 SNEGSKA (reference sequence). The CDR3 length is 12 residues. Trimming took 2 bases from V and 5 from J, leaving 10 bases between them. The CDR3 DNA follows: TGCAGTGCTAGACAGGGTCAAAACGAGCAGTACTTC. It specifies CSARQGQNEQYF.

This rearrangement joins TRBV5-5 to TRBJ2-5, with 16 bases aligning to TRBD2. The CDR3 totals 18 residues. The J segment lost 5 bases and the V segment lost 3 bases, leaving 10 bases of the junction unmatched. Germline CDR1 reads SGHKS; CDR2 reads YYEKEE (reference sequence). CDR3 residues: CASSWGTSGRVSKETQYF. The CDR3 nucleotides read TGTGCCAGCAGCTGGGGGACTAGCGGGAGGGTTTCCAAGGAGACCCAGTACTTC.

This clonotype has ten or more counts. The V call is TRBV7-3, the J call TRBJ1-2; D is uncertain. The CDR3 is made up of 13 amino acids. Trimming removed 0 bases from V and 5 bases from J, with 7 bases in between. Germline CDR1 SGHTA, CDR2 FQGTGA. In DNA, the CDR3 is TGTGCCAGCAGCTTAACAAGTGGTTATGGCTACACCTTC. It translates to CASSLTSGYGYTF.